This TCR beta chain originates from a study of blood T cell repertoires in COVID-19. As for the study in general: Sites across the United States, Italy and Spain contributed samples from acute and convalescent COVID-19.

Profiling relied on immunoSEQ multiplex PCR, and the TCRdb table lists in-frame clones only, not all of them. The table records around 250,000 clones, about 82% of them present only once. Trimming cost V 1 base and J 2 bases, with 11 bases left between them. The CDR3 spans 15 residues. Germline assignment: CDR1 MNHEY and CDR2 SVGAGI. The gene calls are TRBV6-5 and TRBJ1-1; D is ambiguous. The sequenced sample consisted of peripheral blood. The receptor was isolated from a man at least 80 years old with acute or convalescent COVID-19. This CDR3 reads CASSYFGSGNTEAFF. The CDR3, as DNA: TGTGCCAGCAGTTACTTCGGCAGCGGAAACACTGAAGCTTTCTTT.